These 5 T cell receptor beta chains were all obtained from the same sample, sequenced in a study of read filtering for tumor transcriptome and immune sequencing. This library used approximately 370 ng RNA and molecular barcoded adaptors spanning alpha/delta and beta/gamma chains. TCRdb called the reads again in MiXCR, with one record for every CDR3 protein. The table has tens of thousands of distinct CDR3 sequences, approximately 15% seen once. Material: a population of CD138-negative cells sorted from bone marrow. The receptors come from a donor aged 40 or over with multiple myeloma.

This clonotype was picked up one time. A far larger clone is off by one base, so a read error is likely. The CDR3 loop is CASSFAVRQGHEQFF. The CDR3 DNA follows: TGTGCCAGCAGCTTTGCCGTTCGACAGGGCCATGAGCAGTTCTTC. The rearrangement joins TRBV7-3 to TRBJ2-1; TRBD1 aligns across 7 bases. Germline V gives CDR1 SGHTA, CDR2 FQGTGA. J was trimmed by 8 bases and V by 3 bases; bases with no gene match: 10. This CDR3 contains 15 residues.

This clonotype was seen at least ten times. The chain carries TRBV29-1 and TRBJ2-2; 10 bases are shared with TRBD2. The germline gives CDR1 SQVTM, CDR2 ANQGSEA. This CDR3 is built from 15 residues. The junction had 9 bases not matched to a gene; V was cut back by 7 bases and J by 4 bases. The CDR3 DNA reads TGCAGCGCAAAGGAGACTAGCGGGCCCACCGGGGAGCTGTTTTTT. Translation gives CSAKETSGPTGELFF.

This clonotype was seen many times. V and J are TRBV7-9 and TRBJ2-6; TRBD2 agrees at 7 bases. This CDR3 contains 18 residues. The germline V gene has CDR1 SEHNR and CDR2 FQNEAQ (reference sequence). The trim removed 9 bases at V and 0 bases at J, leaving 14 bases unmatched. CDR3 residues: CARRRRLAINSGANVLTF. The CDR3, as DNA: TGTGCCAGGAGACGAAGACTAGCTATTAACTCTGGGGCCAACGTCCTGACTTTC.

The rearrangement links TRBV18 to TRBJ2-7; the D gene is possibly TRBD1 (6 bases). V shed 2 bases and J shed 3 bases, with 8 bases lying between them. The CDR3 contains 13 residues. Germline CDR1 is KGHSH and CDR2 is LQKENI. The CDR3 loop is CASSPGGGYEQYF. The CDR3 DNA is TGTGCCAGCTCACCAGGGGGCGGCTACGAGCAGTACTTC.

This clonotype occurred many times. The gene calls are TRBV5-1 and TRBJ2-7; 10 bases line up with TRBD1. Germline CDR1 SGHRS, CDR2 YFSETQ. With 4 bases clipped from V and 9 bases from J, the junction kept 10 bases outside the gene matches. This CDR3 contains 14 residues. CDR3: CASSIGTGESGQYF. CDR3 DNA sequence: TGCGCCAGCAGCATCGGGACAGGGGAGAGCGGGCAGTACTTC.